Sequencing of this T cell receptor (beta chain) was carried out in a study of CXCR3-negative and CXCR3-positive naive CD8 T cells (dated by TCRdb to the late 2010s). About the full investigation: Approximately 130 million TRB reads were obtained in total, roughly 1.5 +/- 0.3 million reads per library. Diversity and physicochemical repertoire analyses covered roughly ten donors pooled from two independent experiments. The TRBV-TRBJ cluster analysis covered naive subsets from 5 or 6 donors and memory cells from 3 donors.

Broad study findings and their caveats: Both naive subsets had comparably high repertoire diversity, while memory CD8+ T cells had much lower repertoire diversity. Compared with CXCR3-negative naive cells, CXCR3-positive naive cells had TRB CDR3s with higher hydrophobicity (lower Kidera factor 4), lower energy, and higher strength and volume indices. Surface CD5, linked to self-reactivity in mice, was comparable between naive subsets; TCR interaction strength was therefore also inferred from TRB CDR3 physicochemical properties. Freshly isolated PBMCs were used for most assays because CXCR3 expression went down partially after cryopreservation. Naive CXCR3-negative and CXCR3-positive cells from the same donor showed similar TRBV-TRBJ usage, whereas memory cells showed distinct patterns.

The germline V gene (reference sequence) provides CDR1 MNHEY and CDR2 SMNVEV. The CDR3 sequence holds 13 residues, the cysteine and phenylalanine included. No DNA appears here. Instrument used: NextSeq 550. The Human TCR Profiling Kit (MiLaboratory) was used to make UMI-labeled 5' RACE TRB cDNA libraries. The full amount of extracted RNA was used for cDNA synthesis, and the full amount of resulting cDNA was used for PCR amplification. Libraries were prepared in parallel with an identical number of PCR cycles. From the authors' description of their analysis: With a minimum of two reads required per UMI, MIGEC and MiXCR pulled out about 50,000 +/- 10,000 unique UMI-labeled TRB cDNA molecules from each library. On average, around 40,000 +/- 10,000 functional in-frame TRB CDR3 nucleotide clonotypes lacking stop codons were found per library. Diversity metrics, including normalized Shannon-Wiener and Chao1, were computed in VDJtools after downsampling to 5000 UMI-labeled TRB molecules per sample. For the central five CDR3 residues, VDJtools calculated physicochemical properties weighted by clonotype size, namely interaction energy, strength, volume and Kidera factor 4. Following TCRdb reprocessing, every CDR3 protein sequence forms one entry, and DNA is not provided. It is TCRdb's table, rather than the study itself, that gives the V and J calls and clone size. The sample's clone listing holds some 85,000 distinct CDR3 sequences. The ten top clones hold 0.53% of the sample.

For each CD8+ T cell subset, flow sorting was done in triplicate, and 300,000 or so cells per subset went directly into RLT lysis buffer. To exclude memory contaminants, naive CD8+ T cells were stringently defined as CD45RO-CCR7+CD27+CD95-. Standard density gradient centrifugation was used to isolate peripheral blood mononuclear cells from buffy coats. A FACSAria III was used to flow-sort naive CXCR3-negative and CXCR3-positive CD8+ T cells. An RNeasy Mini Kit was used to extract total RNA from the sorted cells. A note on this clonotype: This clone's antigen is unknown.

This chain joins TRBV27 to TRBJ2-7. Sequencing was carried out using naive CXCR3+ CD8+ T cells from blood. The meaning of the sample's cell subset or site label: CD45RO-CCR7+CD27+CD95- naive CD8+ T cells expressing CXCR3 (TNR3+). The TCR sequence derives from a human donor in good health. Some clones in this sample may be carry-over from other donors' samples. The CDR3 region has the sequence CASSVTVSYEQYF.